The entry that follows covers one T cell receptor (beta chain) sequence. The CDR3 has 13 amino acids. Germline assignment: CDR1 SGHTA and CDR2 FQGNSA. V shed 5 bases and J shed 2 bases, with 9 bases lying between them. Generated by immunoSEQ multiplex PCR, the TCRdb table keeps only in-frame clones and is missing some. The table has roughly 250,000 clones, approximately 90% seen once. The sample comes from a study of blood T cell repertoires in COVID-19. This chain uses TRBV7-2 with TRBJ1-2; D gene uncertain. Sequences were obtained from peripheral blood. The receptor was isolated from a woman aged 40 to 55 with acute or convalescent COVID-19. CDR3: CASSLSPNYGYTF. The CDR3 nucleotides read TGTGCCAGCAGCCTTTCCCCCAACTATGGCTACACCTTC.